The rows below give T cell receptor beta chains drawn from one sample of a study of OX40 agonist ivuxolimab in advanced cancers. TCRdb keeps only in-frame clones here, not all; method: immunoSEQ multiplex PCR. The table lists 70,000 or so clones, 75% to 85% of them singletons, with about 1.2% in the top ten. Sequences were derived from CD4+ or CD8+ T cells sorted from blood, sampled in a trial of the OX40 agonist ivuxolimab. Source of these receptors: an adult with an advanced solid tumor such as melanoma, head and neck, liver or kidney cancer. CDR3s include the opening cysteine and the closing phenylalanine or tryptophan. The D gene is left open where the match is weak. Clone size is stated in some rows and not others, as once, few, many or a class when expanded.

V,D,J,size,DNA,CDR3
TRBV5-1,-,TRBJ2-5,once,TGCGCCAGCAGCAACGCCGGGACCAAAGAGACCCAGTACTTC,CASSNAGTKETQYF
TRBV5-8,-,TRBJ2-6,once,TGTGCCAGCAGCCGTAGACAGGTAGCGCCTAGGGCCAACGTCCTGACTTTC,CASSRRQVAPRANVLTF
TRBV5-8,TRBD1,TRBJ1-1,-,TGTGCCAGCAGGTATGACAGGGGTTGGGTCGAAGACACTGAAGCTTTCTTT,CASRYDRGWVEDTEAFF
TRBV4-1,-,TRBJ2-7,-,TGCGCCAGCAGCCAAGTAGCCCAGGACTCCTACGAGCAGTACTTC,CASSQVAQDSYEQYF
TRBV6-5,-,TRBJ2-7,-,TGTGCCAGCAGTTACTCGAGGTGGACAAGCTCCTACGAGCAGTACTTC,CASSYSRWTSSYEQYF
TRBV18,TRBD1,TRBJ2-6,-,TGTGCCAGCTCGCCCGGGACAGGGCTTGATTGGAGGTCTGGGGCCAACGTCCTGACTTTC,CASSPGTGLDWRSGANVLTF
TRBV18,-,TRBJ2-7,-,TGTGCCAGCTCACCATTTAGGGGTACCTACGAGCAGTACTTC,CASSPFRGTYEQYF
TRBV18,-,TRBJ1-5,-,TGTGCCAGCTCACCCGGACAGAATCAGCCCCAGCATTTT,CASSPGQNQPQHF
TRBV5-1,-,TRBJ1-4,-,TGCGCCAGCAGCTTGGAATCGGCTGAAAAACTGTTTTTT,CASSLESAEKLFF
TRBV11-2,-,TRBJ2-3,-,TGTGCCAGCGGAAAGCTAGTAACCGCTAGCACAGATACGCAGTATTTT,CASGKLVTASTDTQYF